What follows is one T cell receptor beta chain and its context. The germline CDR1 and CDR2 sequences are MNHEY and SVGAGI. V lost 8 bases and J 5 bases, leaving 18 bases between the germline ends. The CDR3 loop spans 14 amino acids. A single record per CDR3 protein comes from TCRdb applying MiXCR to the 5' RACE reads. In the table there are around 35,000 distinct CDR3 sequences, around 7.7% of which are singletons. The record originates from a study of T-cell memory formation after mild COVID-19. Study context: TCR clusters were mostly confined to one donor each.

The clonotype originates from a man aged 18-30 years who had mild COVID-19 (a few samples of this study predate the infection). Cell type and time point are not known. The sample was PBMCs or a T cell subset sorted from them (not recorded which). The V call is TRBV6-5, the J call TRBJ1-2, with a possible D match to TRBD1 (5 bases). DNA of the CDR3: TGTGCCAGCTTCACTCGGGACTTACTATATGGCTACACCTTC. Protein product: CASFTRDLLYGYTF.